The clone carrying this TCR beta chain was picked up a small number of times. Deep was the level at which the assay was run. Every unsorted PBMC PCR replicate was loaded with approximately 0.3 ug DNA, roughly 30,000 T cell genomes. Original processing methods: There were no quality scores in the junction-only immunoSEQ sequences, so filtering differed. The assay was immunoSEQ multiplex PCR, and TCRdb's table has in-frame clones only and misses some. The V and J calls and the clone size are those of that table, but D and trimming were determined from the DNA. The profile covers some 500,000 clones, with approximately 77% appearing a single time and around 12% taken by the ten largest. This record comes from a study of shared clonotypes between healthy human individuals. Study information: The study enrolled a couple of women and a few men aged 18 to 49.

This CDR3 is 11 amino acids long. V was clipped by 9 bases and J by 12 bases, with 12 bases between them. Germline loops: CDR1 ENHRY, CDR2 SYGVKD. This sequence joins TRBV10-3 and TRBJ2-6; no clear D. The receptor's source is a woman aged 40 to 50 in good health. Some clones in this sample may be carry-over from other donors' samples. Source material: PBMCs. Here the CDR3 reads CAILVSGVLTF. The CDR3 region has the DNA TGTGCCATACTGGTGTCCGGCGTCCTGACTTTC.